This T cell receptor beta chain is drawn from a study of patients and donors after allogeneic stem cell transplantation. This clonotype was seen a few times. TCRdb fed the RT-PCR reads into MiXCR, producing one record per CDR3 protein. The sample holds approximately 170,000 distinct CDR3 sequences, 24% seen once. Germline loops: CDR1 SEHNR, CDR2 FQNEAQ (reference sequence). CDR3 length: 12 amino acids. V was shortened by 1 base and J by 6 bases, with 6 bases between the two germline ends. This chain uses TRBV7-9 with TRBJ1-2; D unclear. The sequence was obtained from a human donor who was either an allogeneic HSCT recipient or a stem cell or donor lymphocyte infusion donor (not recorded which). It is not recorded whose cells these are; they may come from a transplant donor. Material: blood, either unsorted or a sorted T cell fraction (not recorded which). CDR3 region: CASSLVLDGYTF. The CDR3 region has the DNA TGTGCCAGCAGCTTAGTTCTTGATGGCTACACCTTC.